Described below is a single T cell receptor (beta chain) sequence and its context. Its antigen is not yet known. The record has no base qualities; no much larger clone is one base away. In the same sample, other DNA sequences code for this CDR3. Donors were healthy HIV-negative adults with no recently reported acute infections or vaccinations. Every donor was a Caucasian adult residing in Nashville, Tennessee, USA. For unsorted samples, tens of millions of PBMCs were counted, and genomic DNA was extracted using the QIAamp DNA Blood Mini kit. After blood collection by leukapheresis, PBMCs were isolated using Ficoll-Histopaque density gradient centrifugation and then cryopreserved in the vapor phase of liquid nitrogen. This record comes from a study of shared clonotypes between healthy human individuals (TCRdb year 2020). Describing the broader study: The cohort comprised a couple of women and a few men aged 18 to 49 years. Blood TCR repertoires of several healthy adults were deeply sequenced to estimate repertoire size and the extent of clonotype sharing between individuals. To increase sequencing depth and limit assay-specific biases, different laboratories used diverse techniques to prepare libraries and sequence TCR repertoires. Each donor's leukapheresis produced roughly between roughly 0.9 and 9 billion PBMCs. What the research found in general, with its limitations: Pairwise subsampling indicated that sequencing depth was expected to affect the degree of clonotype sharing among donors. Sampling was restricted to blood, and TCR repertoires in tissue are likely to differ from TCR repertoires in blood. Because the study included a small number of donors, the genetic and exposure-history diversity represented was limited.

Its CDR3 holds 15 amino acids, cysteine through phenylalanine. Kept here is only the CDR3 DNA, which spans 45 bases and is read in frame from base 1. V loses 1 base, J loses 0 bases, and the germline ends lie 8 bases apart. The CDR1 and CDR2 encoded by the germline V gene are SGHTS and YDEGEE. Using the deep immunoSEQ assay, multiplex PCR amplified TCR CDR3 regions from genomic DNA. Extracted genomic DNA from each cell subset was spread evenly across all wells of several immunoSEQ 96-well plates, with each plate serving as a replicate. Each replicate PCR for unsorted PBMC received about 0.3 ug genomic DNA, equal to tens of thousands of T cell genomes. Ten immunoSEQ deep assay plates were used to sequence the unsorted PBMC genomic DNA. Purified libraries were quantified with a Qubit 3.0 fluorometer, sized on a Bioanalyzer 2100, and re-quantified with the KAPA Library Quantification kit. A separate single-read 150-cycle Illumina NextSeq 550 flow cell was used to sequence each immunoSEQ 96-well plate. Per the source publication's procedure: Because the immunoSEQ output held only junctional sequences and lacked quality scores, the filtering could not match the filtering applied to full-length reads. Sequences were annotated with PyIR, a Python wrapper for IgBLAST v1.9, and V/J genes and CDR3 were assigned using IMGT germline references. Any read was removed if the V/J assignment was weak (E-value above 1e-6), the CDR3 was missing, or the read contained stop codons, out-of-frame junctions, or ambiguous translated residues. V3J clonotypes were defined as sequences sharing an identical inferred V gene, J gene, and CDR3 amino acid sequence. The percentage overlap between two repertoires was calculated by dividing the number of shared unique clonotypes by the size of the smaller repertoire. Repertoire richness was assessed with RTK rarefaction, the Chao1 estimator, and Recon v2.1 estimates of unobserved clonotypes. This immuneACCESS table, as held by TCRdb, lists in-frame sequences with V and J called but not all clones. Of the missing ones, under half trace to an unresolved V gene in checked studies; the others have no known cause. The V and J calls and clone size were taken over from that table, and D and trimming were inferred from the DNA. Across this sample there are some 510,000 clones, with 79% seen only once. 10% to 15% of the sample goes to the ten largest clones.

The sequence was collected from a woman aged 35 to 49 in good health. Some clones in this sample may be carry-over from other donors' samples. The V and J segments used are TRBV5-8 and TRBJ2-1, with a tentative D gene TRBD1 over 6 matching bases. The specimen sequenced was PBMCs. The nucleotide sequence is TGTGCCAGCAGCTTGACAGGGAGCTCCTACAATGAGCAGTTCTTC. Translated, this is CASSLTGSSYNEQFF.